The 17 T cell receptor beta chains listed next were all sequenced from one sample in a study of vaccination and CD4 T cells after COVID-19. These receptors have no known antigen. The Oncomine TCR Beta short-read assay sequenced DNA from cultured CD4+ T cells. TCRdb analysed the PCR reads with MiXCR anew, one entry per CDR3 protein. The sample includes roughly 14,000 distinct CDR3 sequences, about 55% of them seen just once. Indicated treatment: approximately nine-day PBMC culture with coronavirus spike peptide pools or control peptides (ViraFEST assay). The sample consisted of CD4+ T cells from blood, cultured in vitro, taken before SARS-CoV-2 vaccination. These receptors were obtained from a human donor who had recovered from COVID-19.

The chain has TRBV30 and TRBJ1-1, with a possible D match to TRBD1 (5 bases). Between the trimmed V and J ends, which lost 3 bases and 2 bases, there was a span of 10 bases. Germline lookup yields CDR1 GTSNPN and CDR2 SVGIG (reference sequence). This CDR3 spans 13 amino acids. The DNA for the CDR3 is TGTGCCTGGAGCGGATGGGACAACACTGAAGCTTTCTTT. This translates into CAWSGWDNTEAFF.

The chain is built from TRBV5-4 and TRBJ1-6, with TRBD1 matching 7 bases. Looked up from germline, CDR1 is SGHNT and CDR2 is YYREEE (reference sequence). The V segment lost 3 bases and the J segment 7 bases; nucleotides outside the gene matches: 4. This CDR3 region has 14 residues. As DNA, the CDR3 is TGTGCCAGCAGCTCTATGACAGGGAATTCACCCCTCCACTTT. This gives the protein CASSSMTGNSPLHF.

The CDR3 is CASSFGHHTDTQYF. The CDR3 DNA sequence: TGTGCCAGCAGCTTTGGACACCACACAGATACGCAGTATTTT. The chain joins TRBV7-2 to TRBJ2-3, with D perhaps matching TRBD1 (5 bases). Germline assignment: CDR1 SGHTA and CDR2 FQGNSA. Trimming took 3 bases from V and 2 from J, leaving 9 bases between them. CDR3 length equals 14 residues.

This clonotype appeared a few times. The DNA of the CDR3 is TGCAGTGCTGACCGGGACATCTCTGGAAACACCATATATTTT. Its protein product is CSADRDISGNTIYF. V is TRBV20-1 and J is TRBJ1-3; possible D gene TRBD1, 6 bases. Germline V gives CDR1 DFQATT, CDR2 SNEGSKA (reference sequence). The ends were cut back, 5 bases at V and 0 bases at J, with 11 bases in the middle. This CDR3 comprises 14 residues.

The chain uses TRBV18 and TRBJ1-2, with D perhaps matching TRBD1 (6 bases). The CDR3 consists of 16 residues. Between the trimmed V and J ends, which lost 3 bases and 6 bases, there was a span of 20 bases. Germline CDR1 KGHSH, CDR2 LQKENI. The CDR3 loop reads CASSPNPKTGVHGYTF. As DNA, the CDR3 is TGTGCCAGCTCACCGAACCCGAAGACAGGAGTACATGGCTACACCTTC.

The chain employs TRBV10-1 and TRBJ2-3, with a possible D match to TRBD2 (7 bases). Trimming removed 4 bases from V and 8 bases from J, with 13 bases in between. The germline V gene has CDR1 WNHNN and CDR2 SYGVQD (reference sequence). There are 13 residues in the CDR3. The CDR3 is CASSGGGLRTQYF. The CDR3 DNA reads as TGCGCCAGCAGTGGGGGGGGGCTCCGTACGCAGTATTTT.

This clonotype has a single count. CDR3 nucleotides: TGTGCCAGCAGTTACAGCGCTTACGAGCAGTACTTC. It translates to CASSYSAYEQYF. The genes are TRBV6-2 or TRBV6-3 and TRBJ2-7; D is uncertain. The V gene's germline CDR1 is MNHEY and CDR2 SVGEGT. This CDR3 has 12 residues. The V end was cut by 2 bases, the J end by 4 bases, with 6 bases between.

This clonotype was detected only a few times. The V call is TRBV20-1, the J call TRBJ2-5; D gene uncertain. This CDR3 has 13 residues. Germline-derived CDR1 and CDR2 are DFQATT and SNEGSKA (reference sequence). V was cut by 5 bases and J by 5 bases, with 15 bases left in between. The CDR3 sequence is CSAGGLIGETQYF. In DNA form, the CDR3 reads TGCAGTGCTGGTGGGCTGATTGGGGAGACCCAGTACTTC.

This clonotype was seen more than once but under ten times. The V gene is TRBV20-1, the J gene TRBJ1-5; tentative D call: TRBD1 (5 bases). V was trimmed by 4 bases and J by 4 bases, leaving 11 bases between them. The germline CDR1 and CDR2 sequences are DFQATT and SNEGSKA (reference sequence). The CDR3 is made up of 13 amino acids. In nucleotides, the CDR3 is TGCAGTGCTACTTCGACAGTTAATCAGCCCCAGCATTTT. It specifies CSATSTVNQPQHF.

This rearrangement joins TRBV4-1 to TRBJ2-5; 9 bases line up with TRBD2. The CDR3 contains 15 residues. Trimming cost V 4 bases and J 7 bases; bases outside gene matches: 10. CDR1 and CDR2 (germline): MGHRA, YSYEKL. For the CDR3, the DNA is TGCGCCAGCAGCCTTACCTTAGCGGGAGTAGGGACCCAGTACTTC. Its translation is CASSLTLAGVGTQYF.

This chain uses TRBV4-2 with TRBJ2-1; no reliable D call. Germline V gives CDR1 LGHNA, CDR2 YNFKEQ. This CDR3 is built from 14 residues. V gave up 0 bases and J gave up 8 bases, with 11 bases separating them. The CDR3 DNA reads TGTGCCAGCAGCCAAGAGAGGCAGATCGATGAGCAGTTCTTC. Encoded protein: CASSQERQIDEQFF.

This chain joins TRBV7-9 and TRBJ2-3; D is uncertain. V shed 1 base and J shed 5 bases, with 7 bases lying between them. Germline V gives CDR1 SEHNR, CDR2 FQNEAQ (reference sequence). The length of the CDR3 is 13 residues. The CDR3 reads CASSLVVEDTQYF. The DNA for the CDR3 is TGTGCCAGCAGCTTAGTTGTGGAAGATACGCAGTATTTT.

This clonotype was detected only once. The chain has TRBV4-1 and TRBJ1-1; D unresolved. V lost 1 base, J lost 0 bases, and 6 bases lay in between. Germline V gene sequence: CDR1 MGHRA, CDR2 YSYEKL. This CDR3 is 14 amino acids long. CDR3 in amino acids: CASSQGPVNTEAFF. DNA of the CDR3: TGCGCCAGCAGCCAAGGCCCGGTGAACACTGAAGCTTTCTTT.

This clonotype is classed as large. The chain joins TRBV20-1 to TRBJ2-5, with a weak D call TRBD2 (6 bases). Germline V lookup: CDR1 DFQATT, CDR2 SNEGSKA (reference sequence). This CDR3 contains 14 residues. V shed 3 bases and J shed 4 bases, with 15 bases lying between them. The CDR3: CSARASEFRETQYF. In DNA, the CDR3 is TGCAGTGCTAGGGCTAGCGAGTTTCGAGAGACCCAGTACTTC.

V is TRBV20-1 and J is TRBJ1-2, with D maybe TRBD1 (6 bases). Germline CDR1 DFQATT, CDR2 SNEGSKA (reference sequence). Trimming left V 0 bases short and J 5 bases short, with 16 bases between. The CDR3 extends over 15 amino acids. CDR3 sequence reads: CSARDQADSSYGYTF. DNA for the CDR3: TGCAGTGCTAGAGATCAGGCGGACAGCTCTTATGGCTACACCTTC.

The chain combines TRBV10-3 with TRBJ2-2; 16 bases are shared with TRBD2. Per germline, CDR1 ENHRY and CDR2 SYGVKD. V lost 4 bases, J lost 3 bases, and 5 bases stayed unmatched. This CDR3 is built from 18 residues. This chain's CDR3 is CAISGGLAGGPDTGELFF. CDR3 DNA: TGTGCCATCAGTGGGGGACTAGCGGGAGGGCCGGACACCGGGGAGCTGTTTTTT.

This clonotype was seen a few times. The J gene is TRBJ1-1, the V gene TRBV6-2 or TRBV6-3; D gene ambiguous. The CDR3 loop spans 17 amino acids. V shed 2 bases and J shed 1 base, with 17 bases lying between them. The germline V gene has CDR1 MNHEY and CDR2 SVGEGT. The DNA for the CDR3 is TGTGCCAGCAGTTACAACCAACGGGCCACTAGGAACACTGAAGCTTTCTTT. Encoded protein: CASSYNQRATRNTEAFF.